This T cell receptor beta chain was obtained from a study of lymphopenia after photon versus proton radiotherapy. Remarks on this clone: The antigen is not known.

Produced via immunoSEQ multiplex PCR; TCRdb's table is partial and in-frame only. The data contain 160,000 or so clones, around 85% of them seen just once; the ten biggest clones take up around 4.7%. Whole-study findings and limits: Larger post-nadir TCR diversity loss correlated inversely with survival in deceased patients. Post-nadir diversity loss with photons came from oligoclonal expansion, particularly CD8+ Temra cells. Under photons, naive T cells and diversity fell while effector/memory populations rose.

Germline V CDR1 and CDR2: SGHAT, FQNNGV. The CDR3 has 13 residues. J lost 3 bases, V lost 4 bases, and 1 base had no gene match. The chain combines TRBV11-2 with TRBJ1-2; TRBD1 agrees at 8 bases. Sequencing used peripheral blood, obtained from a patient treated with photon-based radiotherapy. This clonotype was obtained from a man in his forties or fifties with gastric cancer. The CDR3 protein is CASSSDRDYGYTF. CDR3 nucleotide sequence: TGTGCCAGCAGCTCGGACAGGGACTATGGCTACACCTTC.